What follows are 24 T cell receptor beta chains derived from one specimen sequenced in a study of low-dose radiotherapy and immunotherapy resistance in tumors. Time point indicated: after trial treatment. Treatment in this sample: LDRT plus nivolumab, ipilimumab, low-dose cyclophosphamide and aspirin (RACIN trial). Both TCRalpha and TCRbeta chains were reverse transcribed with V-gene-specific primers. With a V-primer adapter and a constant-region primer, TCRs were amplified for about 22 PCR cycles. MiXCR, run by TCRdb on the reads, gives a single entry per CDR3 protein. The repertoire includes about 60,000 distinct CDR3 sequences, about 25% of them detected once, and 6.7% sits in the top ten. The material was PBMCs, obtained after low-dose radiotherapy plus immunotherapy. The receptors originated from a male donor with prostate cancer.

This clonotype has at least ten counts. V gene TRBV20-1 combines with J gene TRBJ2-7, with a tentative D call TRBD1 (6 bases). Germline V gene sequence: CDR1 DFQATT, CDR2 SNEGSKA (reference sequence). V dropped 2 bases and J dropped 6 bases, with 14 bases sitting between them. The CDR3 is 13 amino acids. Written as DNA, the CDR3 is TGCAGTGCTAGATCGCTACAGGGAACCGAGCAGTACTTC. It encodes CSARSLQGTEQYF.

This clonotype was detected ten times or more. The chain recombines TRBV24-1 with TRBJ2-1, with 10 bases identical to TRBD2. The CDR3 spans 15 residues. Germline lookup yields CDR1 KGHDR and CDR2 SFDVKD. J lost 5 bases, V lost 4 bases, and 4 bases had no gene match. The CDR3 spells CATSEASGRHNEQFF. The CDR3 nucleotides are TGTGCCACCAGTGAGGCTAGCGGGAGACACAATGAGCAGTTCTTC.

Notes on this clonotype: A far larger clone is one nucleotide away, so this likely arose from a read error. The rearrangement links TRBV13 to TRBJ2-1; a weak D match, TRBD1 (6 bases). In germline, CDR1 is PRHDT, CDR2 FYEKMQ (reference sequence). The CDR3 sequence is 13 residues long. Here the CDR3 DNA reads TGTGCCAGCAGTGAAATAAGGGACAATGAGCATTTCTTC. Translation gives CASSEIRDNEHFF. The whole variable domain, filled in from reference TRBV13 and TRBJ2-1, reads AAGVIQSPRHLIKEKRETATLKCYPIPRHDTVYWYQQGPGQDPQFLISFYEKMQSDKGSIPDRFSAQQFSDYHSELNMSSLELGDSALYFCASSEIRDNEHFFGPGTRLTVL.

This clonotype showed up just once. The DNA is omitted, as the CDR3 cannot be located on it reliably, and the CDR3 follows TCRdb's listing. J is TRBJ2-2 and V is TRBV5-3; the table's D call TRBD2 went unverified against the DNA. Being an ORF, TRBV5-3 has a function that is uncertain. Inclusive of both ends, the CDR3 amounts to 17 amino acids. The CDR3 reads CANSSGTPNLPGELFFF.

J is TRBJ2-2 and V is TRBV6-8; 9 positions match TRBD2. The trim removed 2 bases at V and 0 bases at J, leaving 10 bases unmatched. In germline, CDR1 is MNHGY, CDR2 SAAAGT. The CDR3 has 19 amino acids. The CDR3, as DNA: TGTGCCAGCAGTTACCGGGAAATAGCGGGAGTTCCGAACACCGGGGAGCTGTTTTTT. It is translated as CASSYREIAGVPNTGELFF.

This clonotype was picked up a small number of times. V is TRBV23-1 and J is TRBJ1-1, with D possibly matching TRBD1 (5 bases). TRBV23-1 has ORF status, its function being uncertain. The V end lost 0 bases, the J end lost 9 bases, and 14 bases lay between the germline ends. CDR3 size: 14 residues. The chain's CDR3 is CASSQSGRGTKAFF. Written as DNA, the CDR3 is TGCGCCAGCAGTCAATCGGGACGGGGAACAAAAGCTTTCTTT.

CDR3 region: CASSQDLGGEAGNTIYF. CDR3 in DNA: TGCGCCAGCAGCCAAGATTTGGGGGGCGAGGCTGGAAACACCATATATTTT. The chain uses TRBV4-1 and TRBJ1-3, with D tentatively TRBD1 (6 bases). The CDR3 totals 17 residues. Germline-derived CDR1 and CDR2 are MGHRA and YSYEKL. Trimming took 0 bases from V and 2 from J, leaving 14 bases between them.

There are many counts of this clonotype. V usage is TRBV27 and J usage is TRBJ2-5; no firm D call. V was trimmed by 0 bases and J by 7 bases, leaving 9 bases between them. Germline V gene sequence: CDR1 MNHEY, CDR2 SMNVEV (reference sequence). CDR3 length: 13 amino acids. CDR3 DNA sequence: TGTGCCAGCAGTTTATCCTACTACGGGACCCAGTACTTC. Its translation is CASSLSYYGTQYF.

This clonotype appeared many times. The V call is TRBV5-6, the J call TRBJ2-1; TRBD2 matches at 8 bases. In germline, CDR1 is SGHDT, CDR2 YYEEEE. V lost 0 bases, J lost 0 bases, and 5 bases stayed unmatched. The CDR3 loop spans 17 amino acids. The chain's CDR3 is CASSLVGSGASYNEQFF. In nucleotides, the CDR3 is TGTGCCAGCAGCTTGGTAGGTAGCGGGGCCTCCTACAATGAGCAGTTCTTC.

The sample holds many counts of this clonotype. The rearrangement links TRBV20-1 to TRBJ2-7; unclear D gene. CDR1 and CDR2 (germline): DFQATT, SNEGSKA (reference sequence). This CDR3 spans 12 amino acids. V lost 6 bases and J 4 bases, leaving 13 bases between the germline ends. This CDR3 reads CSASPVMYEQYF. The CDR3 nucleotides are TGCAGTGCGTCGCCAGTGATGTACGAGCAGTACTTC.

This clonotype was detected many times. The CDR3 loop reads CASRLGTGANVLTF. The DNA for the CDR3 is TGTGCCAGCAGACTGGGGACTGGGGCCAACGTCCTGACTTTC. The chain is built from TRBV12-3 or TRBV12-4 and TRBJ2-6; D gene ambiguous. V lost 6 bases and J lost 2, with 8 bases in between. The CDR3 is 14 residues long.

This clonotype was picked up many times. The chain links TRBV24-1 to TRBJ1-5; TRBD1 matches at 7 bases. Germline CDR1 KGHDR, CDR2 SFDVKD. The ends lost 5 bases at V and 5 bases at J; junction bases unmatched: 5. The CDR3 spans 14 residues. Written as DNA, the CDR3 is TGTGCCACCAGTGCCCAGGGGGGGGATCAGCCCCAGCATTTT. Its translation is CATSAQGGDQPQHF.

This clonotype has ten or more counts. The genes are TRBV23-1 and TRBJ2-5; D not resolved. TRBV23-1 is annotated as an ORF whose role is uncertain. The CDR3 is 14 amino acids. With 2 bases removed from V and 5 bases from J, the gap between germline ends came to 12 bases. CDR3 sequence (DNA): TGCGCCAGCAGTCAACCCCGCCATGGGGAGACCCAGTACTTC. This encodes CASSQPRHGETQYF.

Concerning this clonotype: A far larger clone is a single base away, which makes a read error likely. CDR3 region: CASSFRDRGGTGANVLTF. CDR3 sequence (DNA): TGTGCCAGCAGCTTCCGGGACAGGGGGGGGACTGGGGCCAACGTCCTGACTTTC. The rearrangement links TRBV7-9 to TRBJ2-6; 11 bases are a match to TRBD1. The CDR3 totals 18 residues. Per the germline V gene, CDR1 is SEHNR and CDR2 is FQNEAQ (reference sequence). Trimming at V came to 3 bases and at J to 2 bases, leaving 6 bases not matched to a gene. The entire variable domain, with the rest obtained from reference TRBV7-9 and TRBJ2-6, is as follows: DTGVSQNPRHKITKRGQNVTFRCDPISEHNRLYWYRQTLGQGPEFLTYFQNEAQLEKSRLLSDRFSAERPKGSFSTLEIQRTEQGDSAMYLCASSFRDRGGTGANVLTFGAGSRLTVL.

In its sample, this clonotype was seen many times. CDR3 region: CARNPYEQYF. The CDR3 DNA sequence: TGTGCCAGAAACCCTTACGAGCAGTACTTC. This chain connects TRBV28 to TRBJ2-7; D unclear. The length of the CDR3 is 10 residues. V was pared by 9 bases and J by 4 bases, with 7 bases between. Germline lookup yields CDR1 MDHEN and CDR2 SYDVKM.

This clonotype was counted once. The V gene is TRBV28, the J gene TRBJ2-7; TRBD1 aligns across 7 bases. Germline values: CDR1 MDHEN, CDR2 SYDVKM. The V gene end was trimmed by 3 bases and the J gene end by 1 base; junction bases not matched to a gene: 6. The CDR3 runs 15 residues. The chain's CDR3 is CASSFGDRASYEQYF. For the CDR3, the DNA is TGTGCCAGCAGTTTTGGAGACAGGGCGTCCTACGAGCAGTACTTC.

There are many counts of this clonotype. The chain carries TRBV20-1 and TRBJ2-1; a possible D gene is TRBD1 (6 bases). This CDR3 is built from 13 residues. CDR1 and CDR2 from the germline V gene are DFQATT and SNEGSKA (reference sequence). Deletions cut 3 bases from V and 10 bases from J, with 16 bases between. Here the CDR3 DNA reads TGCAGTGCTAGCACAGGGTTCTCCATGGAGCAGTTCTTC. Protein product: CSASTGFSMEQFF.

This clonotype was detected many times. The gene calls are TRBV29-1 and TRBJ2-3; TRBD2 aligns across 9 bases. V lost 4 bases to trimming and J lost 2 bases; unmatched junction nucleotides: 10. CDR1 and CDR2 (germline): SQVTM, ANQGSEA. This CDR3 comprises 16 residues. This CDR3 is CSVGPSSGAYTDTQYF. The CDR3 DNA follows: TGCAGCGTTGGCCCCTCTAGCGGGGCTTACACAGATACGCAGTATTTT.

As regards this clonotype: A read error likely explains this, since a far larger clone differs by one base. The rearrangement uses TRBV6-1 and TRBJ2-6; 9 bases line up with TRBD1. This CDR3 is built from 20 residues. Germline CDR1 reads MNHNS; CDR2 reads SASEGT. The CDR3 reads CAISPGTGIVPNSGANVLTF. In DNA, the CDR3 is TGTGCCATCAGTCCCGGGACAGGGATTGTTCCTAACTCTGGGGCCAACGTCCTGACTTTC.

Ten or more counts support this clonotype. This chain joins TRBV7-9 and TRBJ2-1; D gene ambiguous. The V and J ends lost 1 base and 0 bases respectively, with 7 bases between them. Germline V CDR1 and CDR2: SEHNR, FQNEAQ (reference sequence). The CDR3 is made up of 15 amino acids. The CDR3 DNA follows: TGTGCCAGCAGCTTAGGGCTTCCCTCCTACAATGAGCAGTTCTTC. Its protein product is CASSLGLPSYNEQFF.

The rearrangement uses TRBV12-3 or TRBV12-4 and TRBJ2-3; 7 bases line up with TRBD2. J lost 2 bases, V lost 7 bases, and 6 bases had no gene match. This CDR3 comprises 14 residues. This chain's CDR3 is CASTLGGDTDTQYF. CDR3 in DNA: TGTGCCAGCACCCTTGGGGGGGACACAGATACGCAGTATTTT.

About this clonotype itself: It differs at one base from a far larger clone, so likely a read error. The V call is TRBV12-3 or TRBV12-4, the J call TRBJ2-5, with 9 bases fitting TRBD2. J gave up 11 bases and V 4 bases, and 20 bases lay outside the gene matches. The CDR3 covers 17 residues. The CDR3 nucleotides read TGTGCCAGCAGTTACTCTCCCCTAGCGGGGATTTACAATGAGCAGTACTTC. Its translation is CASSYSPLAGIYNEQYF.

The chain uses TRBV28 and TRBJ2-1; perhaps D is TRBD1 or TRBD2 (5 bases each). The V end was cut by 6 bases, the J end by 10 bases, with 19 bases between. The CDR3 spans 14 residues. From germline, CDR1 is MDHEN and CDR2 SYDVKM. CDR3 coding DNA: TGTGCCAGCAGCCGCCCGCAGGGAGTGGAGGAGCAGTTCTTC. Protein: CASSRPQGVEEQFF.

This clonotype was observed many times. V is TRBV30 and J is TRBJ1-5, with D possibly TRBD1 on 5 matching bases. The CDR3 contains 13 residues. Germline values: CDR1 GTSNPN, CDR2 SVGIG (reference sequence). Between the trimmed V and J ends, which lost 4 bases and 4 bases, there was a span of 11 bases. The CDR3 spells CAWNQGGNQPQHF. The CDR3 nucleotides are TGTGCCTGGAACCAGGGTGGGAATCAGCCCCAGCATTTT. The complete variable domain, with remaining parts taken from reference TRBV30 and TRBJ1-5, reads SQTIHQWPATLVQPVGSPLSLECTVEGTSNPNLYWYRQAAGRGLQLLFYSVGIGQISSEVPQNLSASRPQDRQFILSSKKLLLSDSGFYLCAWNQGGNQPQHFGDGTRLSIL.